This T cell receptor (beta chain) was found in a study of T cell responses to AZD1222 COVID-19 vaccine. Study summary: Second-dose recipients at about 4 or about 12 weeks were treated as one pooled group.

The method was immunoSEQ multiplex PCR; TCRdb's version includes in-frame clones alone and lacks a portion of them. Among 90,000 to 100,000 clones, around nine tenths were seen once, and the ten largest hold 2.9%. The V and J ends lost 6 bases and 7 bases, in that order; junction bases with no gene match: 9. This CDR3 comprises 15 residues. Germline values: CDR1 SGHAT, CDR2 FQNNGV. General study points: Spike-specific TCR breadth and depth both grew after two AZD1222 doses.

A remark on this clone: No antigen is known for it.

The chain has TRBV11-2 and TRBJ2-2, with 9 bases aligning to TRBD1. The sequence came from an adult in good health. The sequences come from peripheral blood, collected on day 0 of AZD1222 vaccination. The CDR3 coding sequence is TGTGCCAGCAGTTCCCTCCGGGACAGGGACGGGGAGCTGTTTTTT. Translation gives CASSSLRDRDGELFF. The entire variable domain, with the rest obtained from reference TRBV11-2 and TRBJ2-2, is as follows: EAGVAQSPRYKIIEKRQSVAFWCNPISGHATLYWYQQILGQGPKLLIQFQNNGVVDDSQLPKDRFSAERLKGVDSTLKIQPAKLEDSAVYLCASSSLRDRDGELFFGEGSRLTVL.